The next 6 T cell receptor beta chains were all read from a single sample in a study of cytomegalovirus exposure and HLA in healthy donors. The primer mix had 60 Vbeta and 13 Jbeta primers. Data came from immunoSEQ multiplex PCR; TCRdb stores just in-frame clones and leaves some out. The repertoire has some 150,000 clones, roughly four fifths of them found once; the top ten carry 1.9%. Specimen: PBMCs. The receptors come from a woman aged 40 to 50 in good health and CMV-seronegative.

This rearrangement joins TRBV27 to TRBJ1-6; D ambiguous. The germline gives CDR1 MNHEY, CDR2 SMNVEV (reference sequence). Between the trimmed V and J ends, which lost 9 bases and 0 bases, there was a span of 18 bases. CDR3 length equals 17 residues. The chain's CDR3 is CARRTESTSSYNSPLHF. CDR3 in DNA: TGTGCCAGGCGGACCGAATCCACTAGCTCCTATAATTCACCCCTCCACTTT.

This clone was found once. In DNA form, the CDR3 reads TGTGCCAGCAGCTTTCCGGGACTAGGGCACAATGAGCAGTTCTTC. Translated, it gives CASSFPGLGHNEQFF. The chain combines TRBV7-2 with TRBJ2-1, with 8 bases that match TRBD2. This CDR3 comprises 15 residues. The germline V gene encodes CDR1 SGHTA and CDR2 FQGNSA. J gave up 5 bases and V 3 bases, and 6 bases lay outside the gene matches.

The CDR3 region has the DNA TGTGCCACAACCTTAACCGGGACAGGGTTCTACGAGCAGTACTTC. Protein sequence: CATTLTGTGFYEQYF. The chain links TRBV7-2 to TRBJ2-7; TRBD1 aligns across 9 bases. CDR3 size: 15 residues. The V gene end was trimmed by 10 bases and the J gene end by 3 bases; junction bases not matched to a gene: 13. CDR1 is SGHTA, CDR2 FQGNSA, per germline. Using reference TRBV7-2 and TRBJ2-7 for the parts outside the CDR3, the full variable domain is GAGVSQSPSNKVTEKGKDVELRCDPISGHTALYWYRQSLGQGLEFLIYFQGNSAPDKSGLPSDRFSAERTGGSVSTLTIQRTQQEDSAVYLCATTLTGTGFYEQYFGPGTRLTVT.

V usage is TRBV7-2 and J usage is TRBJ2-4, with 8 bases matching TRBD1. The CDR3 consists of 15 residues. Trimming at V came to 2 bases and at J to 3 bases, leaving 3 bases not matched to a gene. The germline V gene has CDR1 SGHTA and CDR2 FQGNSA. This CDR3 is CASSLRTGIKNIQYF. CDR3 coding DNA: TGTGCCAGCAGCTTACGGACAGGGATCAAAAACATTCAGTACTTC.

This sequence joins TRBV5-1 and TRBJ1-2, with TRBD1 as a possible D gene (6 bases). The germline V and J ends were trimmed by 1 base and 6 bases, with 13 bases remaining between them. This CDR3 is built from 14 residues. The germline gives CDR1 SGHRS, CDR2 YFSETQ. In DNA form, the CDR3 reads TGCGCCAGCAGCTTGCGTGCACAGGGAAATGGCTACACCTTC. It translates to CASSLRAQGNGYTF. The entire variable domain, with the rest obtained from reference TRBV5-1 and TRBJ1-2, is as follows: KAGVTQTPRYLIKTRGQQVTLSCSPISGHRSVSWYQQTPGQGLQFLFEYFSETQRNKGNFPGRFSGRQFSNSRSEMNVSTLELGDSALYLCASSLRAQGNGYTFGSGTRLTVV.

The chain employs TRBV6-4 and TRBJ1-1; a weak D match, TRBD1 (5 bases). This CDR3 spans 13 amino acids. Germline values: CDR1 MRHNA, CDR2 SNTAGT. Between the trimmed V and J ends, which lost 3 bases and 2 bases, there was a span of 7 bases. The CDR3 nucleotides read TGTGCCAGCAGTGATACAGGAAACACTGAAGCTTTCTTT. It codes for CASSDTGNTEAFF.